This T cell receptor (beta chain) was identified during a study of blood T cells in healthy people across ages. The wider study: Template switching retrieved approximately one barcoded beta molecule for each two T cells.

V dropped 2 bases and J dropped 5 bases, with 9 bases sitting between them. Germline loops: CDR1 MGHDK, CDR2 SYGVNS. The CDR3 is 14 amino acids. Worth noting for this clonotype: Its specificity is unknown.

PCR was performed a second time for roughly 6 to 12 cycles using a sample-barcoded 5' primer and a J-beta primer mix. One entry per CDR3 protein results from TCRdb running MiXCR on the 5' RACE reads. The sample yields about 800,000 distinct CDR3 sequences, more than 35% seen once. Study outcomes and limitations: Per million T cells, the diversity of TCR beta decreased roughly linearly as age advanced.

This chain connects TRBV25-1 to TRBJ1-4; no firm D call. Material for sequencing was blood. The sequence was obtained from a man older than 75 in good health. CDR3 in amino acids: CASSEGGGNEKLFF. In DNA form, the CDR3 reads TGTGCCAGCAGTGAAGGCGGAGGGAATGAAAAACTGTTTTTT.